The clone carrying this T cell receptor (beta chain) was counted once. Its antigen is as yet unknown. Other DNA sequences in the same sample also yield this CDR3. The data originate from a study of shared clonotypes between healthy human individuals. The wider study: Per donor, three plates held CD4 naive cells, three held CD4 memory, two held CD8 naive and one held CD8 memory. Points from the study as a whole: Limited genetic and exposure-history diversity came from having few donors.

The assay was run at deep level. The protocol was immunoSEQ multiplex PCR, while the TCRdb copy is restricted to in-frame clones and leaves out a portion. The data show about 1,500,000 clones, roughly 96% seen once. Nashville, Tennessee was home to all donors, who were Caucasian adults. V lost 3 bases, J lost 0 bases, and 9 bases lay in between. Germline loops: CDR1 SGHAT, CDR2 FQNNGV. The CDR3 sequence is 15 residues long. This chain uses TRBV11-2 with TRBJ2-1, with D maybe TRBD2 (6 bases). Input material: naive CD4+ T cells sorted from blood. Subset specified: CD45RA+ positively selected. The receptor comes from a man aged 30 to 39 in good health. CDR3 protein: CASSFSGSSYNEQFF. The CDR3, as DNA: TGTGCCAGCAGCTTTAGCGGAAGCTCCTACAATGAGCAGTTCTTC.